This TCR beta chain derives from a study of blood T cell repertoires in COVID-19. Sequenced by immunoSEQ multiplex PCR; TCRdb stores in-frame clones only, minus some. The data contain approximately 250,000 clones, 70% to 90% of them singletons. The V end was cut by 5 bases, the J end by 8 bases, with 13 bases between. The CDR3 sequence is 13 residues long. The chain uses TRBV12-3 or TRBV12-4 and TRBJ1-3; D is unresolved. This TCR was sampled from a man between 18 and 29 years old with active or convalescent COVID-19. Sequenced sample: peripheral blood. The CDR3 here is CASSPTRPDTIYF. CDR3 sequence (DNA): TGTGCCAGCAGTCCCACACGTCCCGACACCATATATTTT.